Listed below are T cell receptor beta chains from one sample, sequenced in a study of T cell changes during pregnancy in multiple sclerosis. Clones were read by immunoSEQ multiplex PCR, and TCRdb kept only the in-frame ones, dropping some. The table includes more than 35,000 clones, about 90% detected once. The sample in question was CD4+ T cells from peripheral blood mononuclear cells, obtained before pregnancy. These receptors were collected from a female donor with multiple sclerosis, enrolled in a pregnancy study. CDR3s include the opening cysteine and the closing phenylalanine or tryptophan. Each record gives: CDR3 protein, CDR3 DNA, clone size, V gene, D gene, J gene. The D gene is left open where the match is weak. Clone size is shown for a subset of rows, as once, few, many or a class of expanded clone.

cdr3_aa: CASAWNRGGGDEQFF
cdr3_nt: TGTGCCAGTGCTTGGAATCGCGGGGGGGGCGATGAGCAGTTCTTC
clone_size: .
v_call: TRBV5-4
d_call: TRBD2
j_call: TRBJ2-1

cdr3_aa: CASSVDAGGRTGELFF
cdr3_nt: TGTGCCAGCAGCGTAGACGCGGGGGGCAGGACCGGGGAGCTGTTTTTT
clone_size: .
v_call: TRBV9
d_call: TRBD2
j_call: TRBJ2-2

cdr3_aa: CASSLGDGQDAYGYTF
cdr3_nt: TGCGCCAGCAGCTTGGGGGATGGACAGGACGCGTATGGCTACACCTTC
clone_size: few
v_call: TRBV5-1
d_call: TRBD1
j_call: TRBJ1-2

cdr3_aa: CASSLAAGSSYEQYF
cdr3_nt: TGCGCCAGCAGCTTGGCAGCGGGGAGCTCCTACGAGCAGTACTTC
clone_size: .
v_call: TRBV5-1
d_call: TRBD2
j_call: TRBJ2-7

cdr3_aa: CASSPRTLLAGGFRELFF
cdr3_nt: TGTGCCAGCAGTCCTCGGACCTTACTAGCGGGGGGCTTCCGGGAGCTGTTTTTT
clone_size: .
v_call: TRBV27
d_call: TRBD2
j_call: TRBJ2-2

cdr3_aa: CASSPLADADTQYF
cdr3_nt: TGCGCCAGCAGTCCTCTGGCGGATGCAGATACGCAGTATTTT
clone_size: once
v_call: TRBV5-1
d_call: .
j_call: TRBJ2-3

cdr3_aa: CASSLLAGLDEQFF
cdr3_nt: TGTGCCAGCAGCTTACTAGCGGGGCTGGATGAGCAGTTCTTC
clone_size: .
v_call: TRBV7-3
d_call: TRBD2
j_call: TRBJ2-1

cdr3_aa: CASSFYRTGEAFF
cdr3_nt: TGTGCCAGCAGCTTTTACCGGACAGGGGAAGCTTTCTTT
clone_size: .
v_call: TRBV7-2
d_call: TRBD1
j_call: TRBJ1-1

cdr3_aa: CASSIAEGLGIYEQYF
cdr3_nt: TGTGCCAGTAGTATAGCCGAGGGACTCGGGATCTACGAGCAGTACTTC
clone_size: once
v_call: TRBV19
d_call: .
j_call: TRBJ2-7

cdr3_aa: CASSLWVAGVQETQYF
cdr3_nt: TGTGCCAGCAGCTTGTGGGTAGCGGGGGTCCAAGAGACCCAGTACTTC
clone_size: .
v_call: TRBV7-2
d_call: TRBD2
j_call: TRBJ2-5

cdr3_aa: CATGGSGNTIYF
cdr3_nt: TGTGCCACAGGGGGCTCTGGAAACACCATATATTTT
clone_size: .
v_call: TRBV2
d_call: TRBD1
j_call: TRBJ1-3

cdr3_aa: CASSRQPGDTEAFF
cdr3_nt: TGTGCCAGCAGCCGCCAGCCAGGGGACACTGAAGCTTTCTTT
clone_size: few
v_call: TRBV7-2
d_call: .
j_call: TRBJ1-1

cdr3_aa: CASSDTGQGVYEQYF
cdr3_nt: TGCGCCAGCAGTGATACAGGACAGGGGGTCTACGAGCAGTACTTC
clone_size: .
v_call: TRBV10-1
d_call: TRBD1
j_call: TRBJ2-7

cdr3_aa: CSVELYGYTF
cdr3_nt: TGCAGCGTTGAACTATATGGCTACACCTTC
clone_size: .
v_call: TRBV29-1
d_call: .
j_call: TRBJ1-2

cdr3_aa: CASSLGRGSTDTQYF
cdr3_nt: TGTGCCAGCAGCTTAGGGCGGGGTAGCACAGATACGCAGTATTTT
clone_size: .
v_call: TRBV7-2
d_call: .
j_call: TRBJ2-3

cdr3_aa: CASSTTGGDTEAFF
cdr3_nt: TGTGCCAGCAGTACCACAGGGGGGGACACTGAAGCTTTCTTT
clone_size: .
v_call: TRBV6-1
d_call: TRBD1
j_call: TRBJ1-1

cdr3_aa: CASSPDSREQYF
cdr3_nt: TGCGCCAGCAGCCCCGACAGTCGGGAGCAGTACTTC
clone_size: .
v_call: TRBV10-1
d_call: .
j_call: TRBJ2-7

cdr3_aa: CASSPTPSSYNEQFF
cdr3_nt: TGTGCTAGCAGCCCGACACCGAGCTCCTACAATGAGCAGTTCTTC
clone_size: .
v_call: TRBV7-7
d_call: .
j_call: TRBJ2-1

cdr3_aa: CASSGLTVTGYTF
cdr3_nt: TGTGCCAGCAGTGGCCTGACAGTAACGGGCTACACCTTC
clone_size: .
v_call: TRBV6-1
d_call: .
j_call: TRBJ1-2

cdr3_aa: CASFGGGEQYF
cdr3_nt: TGTGCCAGTTTCGGCGGTGGCGAGCAGTACTTC
clone_size: once
v_call: TRBV18
d_call: .
j_call: TRBJ2-7

cdr3_aa: CASSKGQEQIWDEQFF
cdr3_nt: TGTGCCAGCAGTAAAGGACAAGAGCAAATTTGGGATGAGCAGTTCTTC
clone_size: .
v_call: TRBV27
d_call: .
j_call: TRBJ2-1

cdr3_aa: CASSERRVVNSPLHF
cdr3_nt: TGTGCCAGCAGTGAACGCAGGGTTGTTAATTCACCCCTCCACTTT
clone_size: .
v_call: TRBV2
d_call: .
j_call: TRBJ1-6

cdr3_aa: CASSLQRGAYNEQFF
cdr3_nt: TGTGCCAGCAGCTTACAGCGGGGGGCCTACAATGAGCAGTTCTTC
clone_size: .
v_call: TRBV7-2
d_call: TRBD2
j_call: TRBJ2-1

cdr3_aa: CASSSRPGQGSSPLHF
cdr3_nt: TGTGCCAGCAGCTCACGACCGGGACAGGGGTCTTCACCCCTCCACTTT
clone_size: .
v_call: TRBV5-6
d_call: TRBD1
j_call: TRBJ1-6

cdr3_aa: CASSQSNRGRSDTQYF
cdr3_nt: TGCGCCAGCAGCCAATCCAACAGGGGGCGCTCAGATACGCAGTATTTT
clone_size: .
v_call: TRBV4-3
d_call: TRBD1
j_call: TRBJ2-3

cdr3_aa: CASSQVWDTVTEAFF
cdr3_nt: TGTGCCAGCAGCCAAGTGTGGGACACAGTAACTGAAGCTTTCTTT
clone_size: .
v_call: TRBV4-2
d_call: .
j_call: TRBJ1-1

cdr3_aa: CASSQDSGRGLVSGTEAFF
cdr3_nt: TGCGCCAGCAGCCAAGATTCTGGACGCGGGCTCGTTTCGGGCACTGAAGCTTTCTTT
clone_size: .
v_call: TRBV4-3
d_call: .
j_call: TRBJ1-1

cdr3_aa: CASRLRGLPSTDTQYF
cdr3_nt: TGTGCCAGCAGGCTGCGGGGGTTACCTAGCACAGATACGCAGTATTTT
clone_size: .
v_call: TRBV4-2
d_call: TRBD2
j_call: TRBJ2-3

cdr3_aa: CASSAGTSGGLGTQYF
cdr3_nt: TGTGCCAGCAGCGCCGGGACTAGCGGGGGTTTAGGTACGCAGTATTTT
clone_size: .
v_call: TRBV9
d_call: TRBD2
j_call: TRBJ2-3

cdr3_aa: CAISGTGTTDTQYF
cdr3_nt: TGTGCCATCAGTGGGACAGGGACTACAGATACGCAGTATTTT
clone_size: .
v_call: TRBV10-3
d_call: TRBD1
j_call: TRBJ2-3

cdr3_aa: CASSLPGQASTIYF
cdr3_nt: TGTGCCAGCAGCTTGCCCGGACAGGCAAGCACCATATATTTT
clone_size: .
v_call: TRBV5-5
d_call: TRBD1
j_call: TRBJ1-3

cdr3_aa: CASSLGLAGNPTYNEQFF
cdr3_nt: TGTGCCAGCAGCTTGGGACTAGCGGGGAACCCCACCTACAATGAGCAGTTCTTC
clone_size: .
v_call: TRBV5-4
d_call: TRBD2
j_call: TRBJ2-1

cdr3_aa: CASSLAPGQANTGELFF
cdr3_nt: TGTGCCAGCAGCTTAGCGCCGGGACAGGCCAACACCGGGGAGCTGTTTTTT
clone_size: .
v_call: TRBV7-2
d_call: TRBD1
j_call: TRBJ2-2

cdr3_aa: CASRQGFAKNIQYF
cdr3_nt: TGTGCCAGCAGACAGGGATTTGCCAAAAACATTCAGTACTTC
clone_size: .
v_call: TRBV2
d_call: .
j_call: TRBJ2-4

cdr3_aa: CAWSWEGTQYF
cdr3_nt: TGTGCCTGGAGTTGGGAGGGTACGCAGTATTTT
clone_size: .
v_call: TRBV30
d_call: TRBD2
j_call: TRBJ2-3

cdr3_aa: CASSPGGGDNEKLFF
cdr3_nt: TGTGCCAGCAGCCCCGGCGGAGGGGATAATGAAAAACTGTTTTTT
clone_size: .
v_call: TRBV5-4
d_call: .
j_call: TRBJ1-4

cdr3_aa: CASSGGTAETQYF
cdr3_nt: TGTGCCAGCAGCGGAGGGACTGCGGAGACCCAGTACTTC
clone_size: .
v_call: TRBV6-6
d_call: .
j_call: TRBJ2-5

cdr3_aa: CASRRGRGLDTEAFF
cdr3_nt: TGTGCCAGCAGACGAGGGAGGGGTTTGGACACTGAAGCTTTCTTT
clone_size: .
v_call: TRBV6-5
d_call: .
j_call: TRBJ1-1

cdr3_aa: CASSTNYADTQYF
cdr3_nt: TGTGCCAGCAGCACCAACTACGCGGATACGCAGTATTTT
clone_size: once
v_call: TRBV7-2
d_call: .
j_call: TRBJ2-3